The 4 T cell receptor beta chains below were found in one sample sequenced in a study of T cells in Graves' hyperthyroidism and ophthalmopathy (dated by TCRdb to about 2019). The receptor library was made with multiplex PCR. The sequencing machine was an Illumina HiSeq 2000. Amplification of TCR beta CDR3 regions was carried out from RNA transcripts. For the first round of RT-PCR on the TCR CDR3, the HTBI primer set was used together with the Qiagen OneStep RT-PCR kit. TCRdb handled the public reads itself, with Q25 trimming in fastp and clone calling in MiXCR, and kept productive beta chains. Rows with a matching CDR3 protein are joined into one entry that keeps the most common DNA and genes. The sample table lists hundreds of thousands of distinct CDR3 sequences, 35% to 55% of them with a count of one. Together, the top ten hold 8% to 8.5% of the sample. The specimen was peripheral blood or thyroid tissue (not recorded which). Receptors were obtained from a woman aged 18 to 35 with Graves' hyperthyroidism. Donor details come from another sample of the same person, matched by shared clones.

This clonotype appeared a single time. V and J are TRBV7-9 and TRBJ1-1; D gene uncertain. V was clipped by 1 base and J by 1 base, with 10 bases between them. The germline V gene encodes CDR1 SEHNR and CDR2 FQNEAQ (reference sequence). There are 15 residues in the CDR3. The CDR3 bases are TGTGCCAGCAGCTTAGGTGGGCAAGAGAACACTGAAGCTTTCTTT. Its protein is CASSLGGQENTEAFF.

The rearrangement links TRBV15 to TRBJ2-7, with TRBD1 matching over 7 bases. V lost 3 bases to trimming and J lost 2 bases; unmatched junction nucleotides: 4. This CDR3 has 14 residues. CDR1 is LNHNV and CDR2 is YYDKDF in the germline V gene (reference sequence). The CDR3 sequence is CATSSGDRAYEQYF. In DNA form, the CDR3 reads TGTGCCACCAGCAGTGGGGACAGAGCCTACGAGCAGTACTTC.

The J gene is TRBJ2-7, the V gene TRBV10-3, with D tentatively TRBD1 (6 bases). The CDR3 spans 12 residues. Germline V lookup: CDR1 ENHRY, CDR2 SYGVKD. V was trimmed by 10 bases and J by 3 bases, leaving 13 bases between them. The chain's CDR3 is CASRAGDYEQYF. CDR3 DNA sequence: TGTGCCAGCAGAGCAGGGGACTACGAGCAGTACTTC.

This clonotype was detected once. The chain is built from TRBV25-1 and TRBJ1-2, with a tentative D call TRBD1 (5 bases). Trimming cost V 6 bases and J 0 bases, with 17 bases left between them. Germline CDR1 and CDR2: MGHDK and SYGVNS. The CDR3 is made up of 16 amino acids. DNA for the CDR3: TGTGCCAGCAGCTGGGGACCAGGACCTTCTAACTATGGCTACACCTTC. Its protein product is CASSWGPGPSNYGYTF.